This T cell receptor (beta chain) was identified in a study of T cells after somatic rescue of genetic block. Sequenced by immunoSEQ multiplex PCR; TCRdb stores in-frame clones only, minus some. The repertoire consists of around 67,000 clones, with just over 90% occurring once and the leading ten covering roughly 2.8%. The sequencing sample was made of peripheral blood mononuclear cells (PBMCs). The sequence was obtained from a young man.

The CDR3 DNA is TGTGCCAGTAGTATGGTAAGCTCCTACAATGAGCAGTTCTTC. It encodes CASSMVSSYNEQFF. The V and J genes are TRBV19 and TRBJ2-1; no clear D gene. Germline V CDR1 and CDR2: LNHDA, SQIVND (reference sequence). The CDR3 contains 14 residues. V lost 3 bases and J 0 bases, leaving 6 bases between the germline ends.